Below are 14 T cell receptor beta chains sequenced from a single sample in a study of tumor and adjacent non-tumor tissue in lung cancer. RNA was extracted from bulk tissue without any cell sorting. Three rounds of nested PCR, following a modified ARM-PCR protocol, produced the TCRbeta library. TCRdb re-called the multiplex PCR reads through MiXCR, storing one row per CDR3 protein. Counted here are approximately 70,000 distinct CDR3 sequences, around 73% occurring once; the ten biggest clones make up about 30%. The sequencing sample was made of lung tumor tissue. These receptors were taken from a man aged 55 to 70 with non-small cell lung cancer.

Comments on this clonotype: Since the CDR3 does not end with the conserved phenylalanine or tryptophan, this likely comes from a read error. The chain recombines TRBV20-1 with TRBJ2-3; D might be TRBD1 or TRBD2, each matching 5 bases. Germline-derived CDR1 and CDR2 are DFQATT and SNEGSKA (reference sequence). V was trimmed by 8 bases and J by 3 bases, leaving 12 bases between them. This CDR3 has 12 amino acids. The CDR3 is CSSGWGTDTQYL. CDR3 nucleotides: TGCAGTTCGGGATGGGGGACAGATACGCAGTATTTA.

A note on this clonotype: At one boundary the junction diverges from the germline segment, which might be a read error. The rearrangement links TRBV6-1 to TRBJ2-7; D call uncertain. Germline CDR1 is MNHNS and CDR2 is SASEGT. CDR3 size: 12 residues. The CDR3 loop is CASSGDNYQQYF. CDR3 nucleotides: TGTGCCAGCAGTGGGGATAACTACCAGCAGTACTTC.

This clonotype was detected ten times or more. The chain joins TRBV6-1 to TRBJ2-1; D not resolved. V shed 3 bases and J shed 5 bases, with 8 bases lying between them. The CDR3 sequence is 13 residues long. The germline V gene has CDR1 MNHNS and CDR2 SASEGT. For the CDR3, the DNA is TGTGCCAGCAGTGACTGGCTAGACAATGAGCAGTTCTTC. Protein: CASSDWLDNEQFF.

To note about this clonotype: Likely a read error: the CDR3 ends without its conserved phenylalanine or tryptophan. The rearrangement uses TRBV6-5 and TRBJ1-5; TRBD1 is a possible D gene (5 bases). From germline, CDR1 is MNHEY and CDR2 SVGAGI. The CDR3 loop spans 13 amino acids. Trimming removed 6 bases from V and 9 bases from J, with 15 bases in between. The CDR3 region is CASRDGQSAPQHI. CDR3 coding DNA: TGTGCCAGCAGGGACGGACAATCGGCGCCCCAGCATATT.

The chain carries TRBV6-6 and TRBJ2-7; tentative D call: TRBD2 (5 bases). This CDR3 region has 15 residues. Trimming removed 6 bases from V and 6 bases from J, with 21 bases in between. CDR1 is MNHNY, CDR2 SVGAGI, per germline (reference sequence). The CDR3 loop reads CASRPTRGIPCEQYF. The CDR3 DNA reads as TGTGCCAGCAGGCCGACACGGGGAATCCCCTGCGAGCAGTACTTC.

A remark on this clonotype: Germline is not matched at one junction end, which may reflect a read error. For the CDR3, the DNA is TGTGCCAGCAGATCCCAGGCGGGGGCCGACGTCCCGACTTTC. Its translation: CASRSQAGADVPTF. The chain recombines TRBV6-1 with TRBJ2-6; D might be TRBD2 (7 bases). This CDR3 region has 14 residues. Per germline, CDR1 MNHNS and CDR2 SASEGT.

The chain links TRBV6-1 to TRBJ1-3; D is unclear. Germline values: CDR1 MNHNS, CDR2 SASEGT. This CDR3 has 16 amino acids. The CDR3 DNA follows: TGTCTCAGCGCTGGGCCCGGACCGTCCTCTGGAAACACCATATATTTT. Protein product: CLSAGPGPSSGNTIYF.

Points on this clonotype: Just one base apart from a much larger clone, this may be a read error. Written as DNA, the CDR3 is TGTGCCAGCAGGTCACAACCCGGGAGCCGCCGAGGCTACACCTTC. The encoded protein is CASRSQPGSRRGYTF. The genes are TRBV13 and TRBJ1-2; no firm D call. Germline lookup yields CDR1 PRHDT and CDR2 FYEKMQ (reference sequence). V lost 6 bases to trimming and J lost 8 bases, with 22 bases between them. The CDR3 runs to 15 residues.

V gene TRBV7-8 combines with J gene TRBJ2-5; D unresolved. Trimming took off 5 bases at V and 0 bases at J, with 13 bases between the two ends. This CDR3 is built from 15 residues. From germline, CDR1 is SGHVS and CDR2 FQNEAQ. In nucleotides, the CDR3 is TGTGCCAGCAGCGCGAAAGCCTGGGACCAAGAGACCCAGTACTTC. Translated, it gives CASSAKAWDQETQYF.

As to this clonotype: A read error may produce the germline difference seen at one junction end. The CDR3 sequence is CSTREHGSYQETQCF. The CDR3 DNA reads TGCAGTACTAGAGAGCATGGGTCCTACCAAGAGACCCAGTGCTTC. The rearrangement links TRBV20-1 to TRBJ2-5, with D possibly being TRBD2 (5 bases). Per the germline V gene, CDR1 is DFQATT and CDR2 is SNEGSKA (reference sequence). This CDR3 is 15 amino acids long.

This clonotype has a handful of counts. A junction boundary mismatches the germline segment, possibly from a read error. The chain combines TRBV11-1 with TRBJ1-1; unclear D gene. Germline V CDR1 and CDR2: SGHAT, FQDESV (reference sequence). This CDR3 contains 12 residues. The CDR3 here is CTSSRDRGGAFF. The CDR3 DNA reads as TGTACCAGCAGCCGCGACCGAGGTGGAGCTTTCTTT.

In its sample, this clonotype was seen once. One junction end disagrees with the germline gene, perhaps due to a read error. This chain uses TRBV20-1 with TRBJ2-2; D is uncertain. Germline CDR1 reads DFQATT; CDR2 reads SNEGSKA (reference sequence). CDR3 length equals 14 residues. The CDR3 region is CSAWPSCNTRELFF. Here the CDR3 DNA reads TGCAGTGCTTGGCCGAGCTGTAACACCCGGGAGCTGTTTTTT.

Note on this clonotype: Compared with germline, one end of the junction differs, possibly owing to a read error. The chain joins TRBV6-6 to TRBJ2-1; D is undetermined. The J call may be incorrect, as the DNA end agrees better with TRBJ2-7. Per germline, CDR1 MNHNY and CDR2 SVGAGI (reference sequence). The CDR3 is 16 residues long. This CDR3 reads CASSYSNSAPGLEQYF. The CDR3, as DNA: TGTGCCAGTAGTTACTCGAATTCTGCGCCGGGCCTCGAGCAGTACTTC.

Notes on this clonotype: At one of its ends the junction is not consistent with the germline gene, which may arise from a read error. The CDR3, as DNA: TGTGCCACCTGCCCGGGACAGGGGGCGCCCGGGGAGATGTTTTTT. It specifies CATCPGQGAPGEMFF. The J gene is TRBJ2-2, the V gene TRBV6-1; 12 nucleotides align to TRBD1. The germline V gene encodes CDR1 MNHNS and CDR2 SASEGT. The CDR3 totals 15 residues.